This TCR beta chain was sequenced for a study of vaccination and CD4 T cells after COVID-19. Looking at the study overall: Collection of post-vaccine samples followed dose two by a median around 72 days, spanning a range of 14 to 241.

Comments on this clonotype: No antigen is known for it.

Stated treatment: approximately nine-day PBMC culture with coronavirus spike peptide pools or control peptides (ViraFEST assay). CD4+ T lymphocytes from the unexposed donor were collected before the COVID-19 pandemic (2011-2018). V lost 5 bases and J 1 base, leaving 11 bases between the germline ends. Looked up from germline, CDR1 is DFQATT and CDR2 is SNEGSKA (reference sequence). The CDR3 is made up of 13 amino acids. Scientists ran DNA taken from cultured CD4+ T cells through the Oncomine TCR Beta short-read assay for sequencing. CD4+ T cells were cultured, and genomic DNA was extracted from them. TCRdb re-derived calls from the PCR reads in MiXCR, one entry per CDR3 protein. The table includes 6,000 to 7,000 distinct CDR3 sequences, 35% detected once. Study findings and constraints: Analysis covered relatively few convalescent patients and lacked any early post-infection timepoints.

The receptor was isolated from a human donor in good health. The sample was CD4+ T cells from blood, cultured in vitro. The rearrangement links TRBV20-1 to TRBJ1-1, with D possibly being TRBD1 (5 bases). The CDR3 loop reads CSAGGLGNTEAFF. The CDR3 DNA is TGCAGTGCTGGGGGACTTGGGAACACTGAAGCTTTCTTT.